The 2 T cell receptor beta chains in this list originate from one sample, sequenced in a study of OX40 agonist ivuxolimab in advanced cancers. Using immunoSEQ multiplex PCR, the repertoire was profiled, and TCRdb retains in-frame clones only, with some absent. Altogether roughly 30,000 clones are present, approximately 80% being singletons, with the ten largest covering roughly 20%. The material was CD4+ or CD8+ T cells sorted from blood, obtained in a trial of the OX40 agonist ivuxolimab. These receptors were obtained from an adult with an advanced solid tumor such as melanoma, head and neck, liver or kidney cancer.

The gene calls are TRBV6-1 and TRBJ1-2; TRBD1 might be the D (5 bases). The ends were cut back, 5 bases at V and 2 bases at J, with 12 bases in the middle. The CDR3 spans 14 residues. From germline, CDR1 is MNHNS and CDR2 SASEGT. The CDR3 region has the DNA TGTGCCAGCAGTCTGCAGGGAGCAAACTATGGCTACACCTTC. This sequence encodes CASSLQGANYGYTF.

The chain uses TRBV4-1 and TRBJ2-1; a weak D match, TRBD2 (5 bases). The V end was cut by 4 bases, the J end by 2 bases, with 12 bases between. In germline, CDR1 is MGHRA, CDR2 YSYEKL. This CDR3 has 15 residues. CDR3 protein: CASSPPGSPYNEQFF. The CDR3 DNA is TGCGCCAGCAGCCCGCCGGGATCCCCCTACAATGAGCAGTTCTTC.